This entry lists 25 T cell receptor beta chains sequenced from one sample in a study of read filtering for tumor transcriptome and immune sequencing. From about 400 ng of RNA, a library with molecular barcoded alpha/delta and beta/gamma adaptors was made. MiXCR, applied by TCRdb to the reads, yields one record per CDR3 protein. In the table there are under 150,000 distinct CDR3 sequences, less than 15% of which are singletons. Sequenced sample: a population of CD138-negative cells sorted from bone marrow. The source of these receptors is a donor aged 40 or older with multiple myeloma.

There are many counts of this clonotype. The chain is built from TRBV5-1 and TRBJ2-7; D is unresolved. The V end was cut by 0 bases, the J end by 2 bases, with 6 bases between. CDR1 SGHRS and CDR2 YFSETQ come from the germline V gene. The CDR3 runs to 13 residues. The CDR3 here is CASSLGLTYEQYF. CDR3 DNA: TGCGCCAGCAGCTTGGGACTTACCTACGAGCAGTACTTC.

The rearrangement uses TRBV30 and TRBJ2-7; TRBD1 matches 8 bases. J lost 8 bases, V lost 4 bases, and 7 bases had no gene match. There are 12 residues in the CDR3. Germline CDR1 GTSNPN, CDR2 SVGIG (reference sequence). The CDR3 DNA reads as TGTGCCTGGACAGGGGGCGCTTGGCAGCAGTACTTC. Its translation is CAWTGGAWQQYF.

The sample holds a few counts of this clonotype. It may be a read error: a sequence one base away is much more abundant. This rearrangement joins TRBV20-1 to TRBJ2-3; tentatively, D is TRBD2 (6 bases). CDR3 size: 12 residues. Germline V gene sequence: CDR1 DFQATT, CDR2 SNEGSKA (reference sequence). Trimming took 5 bases from V and 8 from J, leaving 14 bases between them. CDR3 loop: CSADGSAGTQYF. DNA of the CDR3: TGCAGTGCTGACGGGAGCGCAGGTACGCAGTATTTT.

This clonotype was found a few times. A junction end diverges from the germline sequence, so it may reflect a read error. V and J are TRBV7-9 and TRBJ2-5; D is possibly TRBD1 (6 bases). In germline, CDR1 is SEHNR, CDR2 FQNEAQ (reference sequence). This CDR3 contains 15 residues. DNA of the CDR3: TGTGCCAGCAGCTTTTCCACAGGGACCCAAGAGACCCAGCACTTC. Translation: CASSFSTGTQETQHF.

About this clonotype itself: Possible read error: a much larger clone is one base away. This chain joins TRBV12-3 or TRBV12-4 and TRBJ2-7; either TRBD1 or TRBD2 may supply D (5 bases each). This CDR3 region has 13 residues. This chain's CDR3 is CAGSSLWGYEQYF. The CDR3 DNA reads TGTGCCGGCAGTTCGCTGTGGGGGTACGAGCAGTACTTC.

This clonotype has a count of ten or more. The chain combines TRBV29-1 with TRBJ1-1, with D perhaps matching TRBD1 (6 bases). The CDR3 has 12 residues. V was cut by 3 bases and J by 4 bases, with 9 bases left in between. The germline CDR1 and CDR2 sequences are SQVTM and ANQGSEA. Here the CDR3 DNA reads TGCAGCGTTGAGATCAGGGGCACTGAAGCTTTCTTT. This encodes CSVEIRGTEAFF.

The sample holds many counts of this clonotype. V is TRBV12-3 or TRBV12-4 and J is TRBJ2-1; D is perhaps TRBD2 (6 bases). The V gene lost 3 bases and the J gene lost 4 bases, with 13 bases spanning the gap. This CDR3 has 15 residues. The CDR3 DNA sequence: TGTGCCAGCAGTTTGATTAGCGGAGGATACAATGAGCAGTTCTTC. Its translation: CASSLISGGYNEQFF.

This clonotype was observed at least ten times. V is TRBV7-9 and J is TRBJ2-1, with 8 bases matching TRBD2. The CDR3 spans 15 residues. The germline gives CDR1 SEHNR, CDR2 FQNEAQ (reference sequence). V shed 4 bases and J 2 bases; nucleotides not matched to a gene: 4. As DNA, the CDR3 is TGTGCCAGCAGCTCACCGGGACTAGCCTACAATGAGCAGTTCTTC. It codes for CASSSPGLAYNEQFF.

The table lists this clonotype with many counts. This sequence joins TRBV12-3 or TRBV12-4 and TRBJ1-1; D possibly corresponds to TRBD1 (6 bases). The CDR3 runs 16 residues. Trimming took off 1 base at V and 1 base at J, with 13 bases between the two ends. The CDR3 protein is CASSLGGRGKNTEAFF. The CDR3 nucleotides read TGTGCCAGCAGTTTAGGAGGCAGGGGAAAGAACACTGAAGCTTTCTTT.

The chain uses TRBV20-1 and TRBJ2-7; a weak D match, TRBD2 (6 bases). Deletions cut 1 base from V and 4 bases from J, with 11 bases between. CDR3 length equals 13 residues. Per the germline V gene, CDR1 is DFQATT and CDR2 is SNEGSKA (reference sequence). Here the CDR3 reads CSARVGTQYEQYF. CDR3 DNA sequence: TGCAGTGCTAGAGTCGGGACTCAATACGAGCAGTACTTC.

This clonotype was observed a handful of times. A read error is possible here, since a much larger clone lies one base away. The CDR3 carries no conserved terminal phenylalanine or tryptophan, so it likely arises from a read error. The chain carries TRBV10-3 and TRBJ1-1; 9 positions agree with TRBD1. The germline V gene encodes CDR1 ENHRY and CDR2 SYGVKD. This CDR3 region has 13 residues. V shed 5 bases, J shed 8 bases, and the junction held 6 bases outside the gene matches. CDR3 bases: TGTGCCATCAGTAAACAGGGGGCGGAAGAAGCTTTCTCT. Its protein product is CAISKQGAEEAFS.

This clonotype was seen a few times. This may arise from a read error, as a much more abundant clone is one base away. V is TRBV20-1 and J is TRBJ1-1; D unresolved. Per germline, CDR1 DFQATT and CDR2 SNEGSKA (reference sequence). The CDR3 sequence is 13 residues long. The CDR3 region has the DNA TGCAGTGCTAGATATGGTCTGAACGCTGAAGCTTTCTTT. It yields the protein CSARYGLNAEAFF.

This clonotype was counted many times. This chain uses TRBV20-1 with TRBJ2-3; 10 positions match TRBD2. The CDR3 has 16 amino acids. V lost 0 bases to trimming and J lost 2 bases; unmatched junction nucleotides: 5. CDR1 and CDR2 (germline): DFQATT, SNEGSKA (reference sequence). CDR3 protein: CSARDSLAGATDTQYF. DNA for the CDR3: TGCAGTGCTAGAGATTCGCTAGCGGGAGCCACAGATACGCAGTATTTT.

The chain is built from TRBV12-3 or TRBV12-4 and TRBJ2-1; TRBD1 matches 9 bases. The V and J ends lost 6 bases and 2 bases, in that order; junction bases with no gene match: 11. The CDR3 is 17 amino acids. The CDR3 here is CASSQEPGQGPYNEQFF. The CDR3 DNA sequence: TGTGCCAGCAGCCAGGAACCGGGACAGGGTCCCTACAATGAGCAGTTCTTC.

This clonotype was found many times. This sequence joins TRBV20-1 and TRBJ1-5; no reliable D call. Germline CDR1 is DFQATT and CDR2 is SNEGSKA (reference sequence). The CDR3 runs 13 residues. Deletions cut 3 bases from V and 3 bases from J, with 9 bases between. The CDR3 loop reads CSAREQNNQPQHF. CDR3 nucleotide sequence: TGCAGTGCTAGGGAACAAAACAATCAGCCCCAGCATTTT.

Turning to this clonotype: Since a much larger clone is just one base distant, this may be a read error. The J gene is TRBJ2-1, the V gene TRBV4-3; no definite D call. The CDR3 is made up of 14 amino acids. Germline V gene lookup returns CDR1 LGHNA and CDR2 YSLEER. CDR3 sequence (DNA): TGCGCCAGCGGCCAAGAAATAGGTCTACTTTTGCAGTTCTTC. This encodes CASGQEIGLLLQFF.

In its sample, this clonotype was seen many times. The chain recombines TRBV7-2 with TRBJ1-1; possibly TRBD1 for D (5 bases). V was shortened by 4 bases and J by 2 bases, with 14 bases between the two germline ends. Germline assignment: CDR1 SGHTA and CDR2 FQGNSA. This CDR3 has 15 residues. This CDR3 is CASSWGGGGNTEAFF. The CDR3 nucleotides read TGTGCCAGCAGCTGGGGGGGGGGTGGTAACACTGAAGCTTTCTTT.

This clonotype was counted ten times or more. V gene TRBV30 combines with J gene TRBJ2-1; D is undetermined. The CDR3 totals 11 residues. Germline lookup yields CDR1 GTSNPN and CDR2 SVGIG (reference sequence). Trimming took off 2 bases at V and 8 bases at J, with 7 bases between the two ends. CDR3 loop: CAWSRVDEQFF. CDR3 coding DNA: TGTGCCTGGAGTCGCGTAGATGAGCAGTTCTTC.

As concerns this clonotype: With a much larger clone just one base away, this may be a read error. This sequence joins TRBV19 and TRBJ2-2; a possible D gene is TRBD2 (6 bases). This CDR3 is built from 16 residues. Germline V CDR1 and CDR2: LNHDA, SQIVND (reference sequence). V was pared by 6 bases and J by 4 bases, with 18 bases between. The CDR3 sequence: CASRSGLSVGTGELFF. The DNA for the CDR3 is TGTGCCAGTAGGAGCGGGCTGAGCGTGGGCACCGGGGAGCTGTTTTTT.

There are many counts of this clonotype. The chain links TRBV6-5 to TRBJ2-7, with TRBD2 matching over 7 bases. Unmatched junction bases numbered 6, after V lost 5 bases and J lost 2 bases. CDR1 and CDR2 from the germline V gene are MNHEY and SVGAGI. The CDR3 spans 14 residues. The CDR3 DNA follows: TGTGCCAGCAGTGGAGCGGGGCTAACCTACGAGCAGTACTTC. It translates to CASSGAGLTYEQYF.

This clonotype was seen at least ten times. V usage is TRBV7-2 and J usage is TRBJ2-7; 7 positions match TRBD2. V was clipped by 5 bases and J by 0 bases; unmatched bases: 7. Germline V lookup: CDR1 SGHTA, CDR2 FQGNSA. The CDR3 extends over 15 amino acids. Written as DNA, the CDR3 is TGTGCCAGCAGCCCACGGGAGGCTCTCTCCTACGAGCAGTACTTC. Protein sequence: CASSPREALSYEQYF.

In its sample, this clonotype was seen many times. V usage is TRBV20-1 and J usage is TRBJ2-5, with D maybe TRBD1 (5 bases). Trimming took 0 bases from V and 1 from J, leaving 9 bases between them. Germline CDR1 is DFQATT and CDR2 is SNEGSKA (reference sequence). This CDR3 spans 14 amino acids. Here the CDR3 reads CSARERQIQETQYF. DNA of the CDR3: TGCAGTGCTAGAGAGAGACAGATCCAAGAGACCCAGTACTTC.

Many counts were recorded for this clonotype. J is TRBJ1-1 and V is TRBV29-1, with 8 bases lining up with TRBD1. Unmatched junction bases numbered 7, after V lost 7 bases and J lost 3 bases. Looked up from germline, CDR1 is SQVTM and CDR2 is ANQGSEA. The CDR3 runs 13 residues. The CDR3 spells CSATRGLDTEAFF. In DNA, the CDR3 is TGCAGCGCGACCAGGGGGCTTGACACTGAAGCTTTCTTT.

This clonotype was seen ten or more times. V is TRBV12-3 or TRBV12-4 and J is TRBJ1-5; D not certain. The germline V and J ends were trimmed by 3 bases and 0 bases, with 12 bases remaining between them. The CDR3 runs 16 residues. CDR3 bases: TGTGCCAGCAGTTTCGGCGGCAGATATAGCAATCAGCCCCAGCATTTT. Translating it yields CASSFGGRYSNQPQHF.

The table lists this clonotype with many counts. This chain connects TRBV6-6 to TRBJ2-1; D may correspond to TRBD1 or TRBD2 (5 bases each). V shed 6 bases and J shed 7 bases, with 16 bases lying between them. Germline V gives CDR1 MNHNY, CDR2 SVGAGI (reference sequence). The CDR3 runs to 14 residues. This CDR3 reads CASSRGPEGNEQFF. As DNA, the CDR3 is TGTGCCAGCAGCCGCGGACCCGAGGGGAATGAGCAGTTCTTC.